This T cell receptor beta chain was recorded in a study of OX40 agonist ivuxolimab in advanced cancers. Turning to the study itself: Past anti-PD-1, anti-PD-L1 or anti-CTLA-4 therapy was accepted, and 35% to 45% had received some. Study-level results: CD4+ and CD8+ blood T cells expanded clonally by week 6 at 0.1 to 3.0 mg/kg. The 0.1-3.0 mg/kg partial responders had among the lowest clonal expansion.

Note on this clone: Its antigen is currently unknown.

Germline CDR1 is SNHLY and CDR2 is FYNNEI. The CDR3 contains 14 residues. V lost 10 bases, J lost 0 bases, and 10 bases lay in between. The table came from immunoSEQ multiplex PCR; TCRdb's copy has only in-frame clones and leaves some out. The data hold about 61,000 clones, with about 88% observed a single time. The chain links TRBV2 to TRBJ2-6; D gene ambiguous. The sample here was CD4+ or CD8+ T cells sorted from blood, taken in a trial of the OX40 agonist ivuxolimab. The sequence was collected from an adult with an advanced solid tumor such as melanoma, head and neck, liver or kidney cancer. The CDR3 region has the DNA TGTGCCACGACATATTTCTCTGGGGCCAACGTCCTGACTTTC. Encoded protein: CATTYFSGANVLTF.